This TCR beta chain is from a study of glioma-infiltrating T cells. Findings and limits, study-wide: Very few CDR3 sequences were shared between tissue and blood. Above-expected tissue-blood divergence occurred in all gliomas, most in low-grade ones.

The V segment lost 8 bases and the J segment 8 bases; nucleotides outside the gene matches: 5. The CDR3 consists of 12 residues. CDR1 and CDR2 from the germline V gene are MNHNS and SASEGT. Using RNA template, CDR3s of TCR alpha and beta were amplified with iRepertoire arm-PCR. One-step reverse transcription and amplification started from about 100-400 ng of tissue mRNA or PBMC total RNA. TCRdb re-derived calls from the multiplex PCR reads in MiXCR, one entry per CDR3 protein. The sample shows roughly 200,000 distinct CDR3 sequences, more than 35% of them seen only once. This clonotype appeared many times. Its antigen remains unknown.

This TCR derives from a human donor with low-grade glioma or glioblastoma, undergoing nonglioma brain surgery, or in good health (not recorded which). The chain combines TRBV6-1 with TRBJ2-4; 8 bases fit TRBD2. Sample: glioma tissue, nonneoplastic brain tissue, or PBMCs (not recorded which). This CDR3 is CASRGGPHIQYF. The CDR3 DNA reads TGTGCCAGCCGCGGGGGGCCACACATTCAGTACTTC.